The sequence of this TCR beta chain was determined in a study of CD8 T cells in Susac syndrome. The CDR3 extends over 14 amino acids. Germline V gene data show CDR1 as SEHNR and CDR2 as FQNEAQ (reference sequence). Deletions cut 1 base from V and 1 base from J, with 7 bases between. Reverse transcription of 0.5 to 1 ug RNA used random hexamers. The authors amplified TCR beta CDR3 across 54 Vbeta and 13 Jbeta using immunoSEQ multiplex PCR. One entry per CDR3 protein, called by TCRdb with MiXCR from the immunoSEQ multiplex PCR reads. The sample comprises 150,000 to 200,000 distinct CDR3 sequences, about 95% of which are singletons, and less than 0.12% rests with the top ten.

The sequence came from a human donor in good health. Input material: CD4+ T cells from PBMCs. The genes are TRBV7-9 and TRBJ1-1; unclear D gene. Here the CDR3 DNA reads TGTGCCAGCAGCTTAGAAAGAGGGAACACTGAAGCTTTCTTT. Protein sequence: CASSLERGNTEAFF.